These T cell receptor beta chains were read from a single sample in a study of glioma-infiltrating T cells after dendritic cell vaccination. TCRdb's copy holds only in-frame clones and misses some; the assay was immunoSEQ multiplex PCR. The data show about 100,000 clones, roughly 83% seen once. The input for sequencing was blood, taken before dendritic cell vaccination. The receptors come from a human donor with glioblastoma. CDR3s include the opening cysteine and the closing phenylalanine or tryptophan.

TRBJ2-5 | TRBV4-1 | 15 | CASSQVSTSQETQYF
TRBJ1-1 | TRBV30 | 15 | CAWSVRLGQGGEAFF
TRBJ1-2 | TRBV2 | 14 | CASSELDRTYGYTF
TRBJ1-2 | TRBV6-1 | 13 | CASSATGIYGYTF
TRBJ2-7 | TRBV6-5 | 14 | CASSSWDRGYEQYF
TRBJ1-1 | TRBV5-1 | 17 | CASSPPGQGSWNTEAFF
TRBJ1-5 | TRBV4-2 | 17 | CASSQAGRGLERGPQHF
TRBJ2-7 | TRBV7-2 | 15 | CASGPGGFLLYEQYF
TRBJ2-7 | TRBV18 | 14 | CASSPPPGIYEQYF
TRBJ2-2 | TRBV9 | 17 | CASSPRGGWLDGGELFF
TRBJ2-5 | TRBV5-1 | 13 | CASRGQDQETQYF
TRBJ2-1 | TRBV11-2 | 18 | CASSIILGAGVSYNEQFF
TRBJ2-1 | TRBV7-9 | 15 | CASSPHDGKYNEQFF
TRBJ1-1 | TRBV6-6 | 14 | CASSYSAENTEAFF
TRBJ2-3 | TRBV7-9 | 14 | CASSLEGLTDTQYF
TRBJ1-2 | TRBV19 | 12 | CATTPTGYGYTF
TRBJ2-7 | TRBV6-5 | 16 | CASSYFSGTSGYEQYF
TRBJ1-4 | TRBV15 | 15 | CATSNGGNSHEKLFF
TRBJ1-1 | TRBV6-1 | 15 | CASRRRMTENTEAFF
TRBJ1-1 | TRBV21-1 | 14 | CASSKLDLNTEAFF
TRBJ2-7 | TRBV5-6 | 15 | CASSTPGQGQNEQYF
TRBJ2-1 | TRBV18 | 15 | CASSPLAGDINEQFF
TRBJ1-2 | TRBV9 | 14 | CASSQDRGLYGYTF
TRBJ1-4 | TRBV5-1 | 14 | CASGRAGTGEKLFF
TRBJ1-1 | TRBV27 | 13 | CASRVTGKTEAFF
TRBJ2-7 | TRBV5-4 | 13 | CASSLVGGYEQYF
TRBJ2-5 | TRBV7-9 | 15 | CASSLGAAKEETQYF
TRBJ1-5 | TRBV28 | 17 | CASSSPGWTDSNQPQHF
TRBJ1-6 | TRBV5-8 | 17 | CASSPPWESSYNSPLHF
TRBJ1-1 | TRBV5-1 | 13 | CASSREQGTEAFF
TRBJ1-2 | TRBV4-2 | 16 | CASSQDEVGASYGYTF
TRBJ2-5 | TRBV5-1 | 13 | CASSGHGQETQYF
TRBJ1-6 | TRBV7-8 | 15 | CASSSGVGLNSPLHF
TRBJ2-1 | TRBV9 | 15 | CASSAQGLAGLGQFF
TRBJ2-7 | TRBV2 | 14 | CASSEVAGHIEQYF
TRBJ1-5 | TRBV6-6 | 14 | CASSTDGGNQPQHF
TRBJ2-7 | TRBV18 | 13 | CASSDQTETEQYF
TRBJ2-7 | TRBV4-1 | 14 | CASSLGGAVSEQYF
TRBJ1-6 | TRBV21-1 | 14 | CASSSRQGGSPLHF
TRBJ1-1 | TRBV5-5 | 15 | CASSLDWASNTEAFF
TRBJ1-2 | TRBV6-5 | 15 | CASSYGSGPNYGYTF
TRBJ1-5 | TRBV11-2 | 13 | CASSLDGGQPQHF
TRBJ2-1 | TRBV19 | 18 | CASSMTSGGVGTYNEQFF
TRBJ2-5 | TRBV30 | 13 | CAWSRTGEETQYF
TRBJ2-7 | TRBV30 | 15 | CAWSVRQGNIYEQYF
TRBJ1-4 | TRBV27 | 17 | CASSRGGQGTTNEKLFF
TRBJ1-4 | TRBV11-2 | 16 | CASSLTGRGAGEKLFF
TRBJ1-1 | TRBV19 | 14 | CASIPGGSSTEAFF
TRBJ2-7 | TRBV2 | 15 | CASRAQGGSSYEQYF
TRBJ1-3 | TRBV9 | 15 | CASSDFRNSGNTIYF
TRBJ2-6 | TRBV28 | 14 | CASRPQGMANVLTF
TRBJ1-6 | TRBV11-2 | 14 | CASSTRRGVSALHF
TRBJ1-2 | TRBV6-1 | 13 | CASGLPGQRGYTF
TRBJ2-2 | TRBV6-6 | 15 | CASSRLPRGPGELFF
TRBJ2-1 | TRBV2 | 14 | CATRQEASYNEQFF
TRBJ2-2 | TRBV6-5 | 15 | CASSATSGKSGELFF
TRBJ1-2 | TRBV4-1 | 16 | CASSHPARGGSGGYTF
TRBJ1-4 | TRBV5-1 | 15 | CASSLGGTENEKLFF